This T cell receptor beta chain is drawn from a study of identical twins. The study's findings and limits: Beta out-of-frame twin sharing showed a weaker excess. Insertions ran lower in abundant cord blood beta clonotypes, though not in memory repertoires.

About this clonotype itself: Its target is not known.

A universal primer site was incorporated via template switching, and the cDNA contained unique molecular identifiers. MiXCR, applied by TCRdb to the 5' RACE reads, yields one record per CDR3 protein. The sample has approximately 680,000 distinct CDR3 sequences; under 8.5% are singletons. The germline V and J ends were trimmed by 4 bases and 0 bases, with 10 bases remaining between them. This CDR3 has 16 residues. These data were also filed under a second study, of yellow fever vaccine responses in identical twins.

The chain links TRBV12-3 or TRBV12-4 to TRBJ2-6, with unresolved D. The sequenced sample was PBMCs. The sequence was collected from a woman aged 18-35 years in good health. This chain's CDR3 is CASSWLGLSGANVLTF. In DNA form, the CDR3 reads TGTGCCAGCAGTTGGTTAGGCCTCTCTGGGGCCAACGTCCTGACTTTC.